A single sample is the source of the 12 T cell receptor beta chains below, sequenced in a study of CD4 T cells in relation to SARS-CoV-2 and coronaviruses. Unexposed donor CD4+ T cells date from about 2011-2018, before the COVID-19 pandemic. Isolation of CD4+ T cells took place after around 11 days in culture. These TCRs are of unknown antigen specificity. Repertoires were generated with immunoSEQ multiplex PCR, while TCRdb's copy carries only in-frame clones and drops some. The sample includes about 24,000 clones, 65% to 80% seen only once; the top ten take around 12%. The sequenced material came from CD4+ T cells from PBMCs, cultured in vitro. These receptors were taken from a human donor in good health.

V gene TRBV9 combines with J gene TRBJ1-2; D remains ambiguous. The germline V gene encodes CDR1 SGDLS and CDR2 YYNGEE. The CDR3 is made up of 14 amino acids. Trimming shortened V by 0 bases and J by 7 bases, and 13 bases separated the two germline ends. CDR3 nucleotide sequence: TGTGCCAGCAGCGTAGATAGCGGGCGGAGTGGCTACACCTTC. Translating it yields CASSVDSGRSGYTF. Based on the CDR3 plus reference TRBV9 and TRBJ1-2, the full variable domain is DSGVTQTPKHLITATGQRVTLRCSPRSGDLSVYWYQQSLDQGLQFLIQYYNGEERAKGNILERFSAQQFPDLHSELNLSSLELGDSALYFCASSVDSGRSGYTFGSGTRLTVV.

The CDR3 bases are TGCGCCAGCAGTCCCCAGGGGAAGAGAGGCGAGCAGTACTTC. Amino acids: CASSPQGKRGEQYF. The chain recombines TRBV10-1 with TRBJ2-7; TRBD1 might be the D (6 bases). V lost 5 bases, J lost 6 bases, and 17 bases lay in between. Germline-derived CDR1 and CDR2 are WNHNN and SYGVQD (reference sequence). This CDR3 region has 14 residues.

J is TRBJ1-2 and V is TRBV18, with 7 nucleotides matching TRBD1. The junction had 5 bases not matched to a gene; V was cut back by 3 bases and J by 4 bases. The CDR3 totals 14 residues. Germline V gives CDR1 KGHSH, CDR2 LQKENI. The CDR3, as DNA: TGTGCCAGCTCACCCGGACAGGACTTCTATGGCTACACCTTC. It is translated as CASSPGQDFYGYTF.

This clone has a single count. V usage is TRBV6-4 and J usage is TRBJ1-2, with D unclear. The V and J ends lost 4 bases and 0 bases respectively, with 9 bases between them. CDR1 and CDR2 from the germline V gene are MRHNA and SNTAGT. The CDR3 is 14 amino acids. CDR3 amino acids: CASSASGTNYGYTF. The CDR3 coding sequence is TGTGCCAGCAGTGCCAGCGGCACTAACTATGGCTACACCTTC.

The chain's CDR3 is CASSLEAGTNTEAFF. CDR3 DNA: TGCGCCAGCAGCTTGGAAGCAGGAACTAACACTGAAGCTTTCTTT. The chain carries TRBV5-1 and TRBJ1-1; D gene uncertain. This CDR3 spans 15 amino acids. With 0 bases removed from V and 2 bases from J, the gap between germline ends came to 11 bases. The germline V gene encodes CDR1 SGHRS and CDR2 YFSETQ.

This clone was counted only a few times. The chain employs TRBV9 and TRBJ1-3; 8 bases are shared with TRBD1. Looked up from germline, CDR1 is SGDLS and CDR2 is YYNGEE. J was trimmed by 2 bases and V by 2 bases; bases with no gene match: 0. CDR3 size: 14 residues. In nucleotides, the CDR3 is TGTGCCAGCAGCGTGACAGGGGCTGGAAACACCATATATTTT. Protein: CASSVTGAGNTIYF.

The chain has TRBV5-6 and TRBJ2-7, with 8 positions matching TRBD1. The CDR3 spans 13 residues. V shed 3 bases, J shed 5 bases, and the junction held 4 bases outside the gene matches. Germline-derived CDR1 and CDR2 are SGHDT and YYEEEE. This CDR3 reads CASSWTGSNEQYF. For the CDR3, the DNA is TGTGCCAGCAGCTGGACAGGGTCCAACGAGCAGTACTTC.

V gene TRBV6-1 combines with J gene TRBJ1-1, with D uncertain. The CDR3 is made up of 14 amino acids. Germline loops: CDR1 MNHNS, CDR2 SASEGT. With 1 base removed from V and 1 base from J, the gap between germline ends came to 7 bases. The CDR3 loop is CASSEGSGNTEAFF. The CDR3 coding sequence is TGTGCCAGCAGTGAAGGGTCAGGGAACACTGAAGCTTTCTTT.

The chain recombines TRBV5-1 with TRBJ2-7, with 12 bases aligning to TRBD2. The CDR3 covers 15 residues. In germline, CDR1 is SGHRS, CDR2 YFSETQ. Germline trimming cut 0 bases from V and 6 bases from J; bases unmatched to any gene: 4. CDR3 nucleotide sequence: TGCGCCAGCAGCTTGGAACTAGCGGGAGGACTCGAGCAGTACTTC. This translates into CASSLELAGGLEQYF.

The V call is TRBV5-1, the J call TRBJ1-1; 11 positions match TRBD1. Germline trimming cut 5 bases from V and 11 bases from J; bases unmatched to any gene: 8. Germline loops: CDR1 SGHRS, CDR2 YFSETQ. The CDR3 spans 13 residues. The DNA of the CDR3 is TGCGCCAGCAGTCGGGACAGGGGGGATTGGGCTTTCTTT. This sequence encodes CASSRDRGDWAFF.

The chain links TRBV6-1 to TRBJ2-5; D is unclear. The CDR3 runs 13 residues. Germline V gives CDR1 MNHNS, CDR2 SASEGT. The germline V and J ends were trimmed by 3 bases and 4 bases, with 9 bases remaining between them. The CDR3 coding sequence is TGTGCCAGCAGTGATTCAGCGAGAGAGACCCAGTACTTC. This translates into CASSDSARETQYF.

This chain joins TRBV29-1 and TRBJ1-2, with a tentative D call TRBD1 (6 bases). CDR1 and CDR2 (germline): SQVTM, ANQGSEA. This CDR3 region has 13 residues. V shed 2 bases and J shed 8 bases, with 15 bases lying between them. In nucleotides, the CDR3 is TGCAGCGTTGAAAGACTGCAGCAGGGGGGCTACACCTTC. Its translation: CSVERLQQGGYTF.